The 16 T cell receptor beta chains listed next were all sequenced from one sample in a study of CXCR3-negative and CXCR3-positive naive CD8 T cells. 5' RACE that incorporated UMI labels was used to prepare the TRB cDNA libraries. TCRdb reprocessed the 5' RACE reads and stores each CDR3 protein as one record, lacking DNA. The ten top clones account for less than 0.65%, within a sample of around 60,000 distinct CDR3 sequences. Whole-study results and caveats: The study found more hydrophobic TRB CDR3s in CXCR3-positive naive cells than in CXCR3-negative naive cells.

Their antigens are not known. The sample taken for sequencing was naive CXCR3+ CD8+ T cells from blood. The sample's subset: CD45RO-CCR7+CD27+CD95- naive CD8+ T cells expressing CXCR3 (TNR3+). Receptors originate from a human donor in good health. Some clones in this sample may be carry-over from other donors' samples.

This chain links TRBV28 with TRBJ1-5; the D call from TCRdb, TRBD1, cannot be confirmed without DNA. Germline CDR1 reads MDHEN; CDR2 reads SYDVKM. CDR3 length equals 16 residues. The CDR3 loop is CASSSPGRVIGQPQHF.

The V call is TRBV6-2 or TRBV6-3, the J call TRBJ2-1; TCRdb's D call, TRBD2, is unchecked because there is no DNA. Looked up from germline, CDR1 is MNHEY and CDR2 is SVGEGT. The CDR3 has 15 amino acids. CDR3 amino acids: CASRWLAGGLDEQFF.

J is TRBJ2-3 and V is TRBV4-2; lacking DNA, the TRBD2 call made by TCRdb goes unchecked. From germline, CDR1 is LGHNA and CDR2 YNFKEQ. The CDR3 contains 18 residues. The CDR3 region is CASSPFGTSGGPTDTQYF.

The V gene is TRBV20-1, the J gene TRBJ2-7; the TRBD1 assignment by TCRdb is unverifiable without DNA. Looked up from germline, CDR1 is DFQATT and CDR2 is SNEGSKA (reference sequence). The CDR3 consists of 15 residues. This CDR3 reads CSARVPWTGSYEQYF.

The chain links TRBV12-3 or TRBV12-4 to TRBJ1-1. The CDR3 has 15 residues. CDR3 residues: CASRSDGQLNTEAFF.

This chain connects TRBV15 to TRBJ2-1; TCRdb's D gene call, TRBD2, goes unchecked for lack of DNA. The CDR3 has 16 amino acids. Germline lookup yields CDR1 LNHNV and CDR2 YYDKDF (reference sequence). The CDR3 reads CATSTTSGGRYNEQFF.

The rearrangement joins TRBV7-9 to TRBJ1-5. CDR3 length: 14 amino acids. Germline V lookup: CDR1 SEHNR, CDR2 FQNEAQ (reference sequence). The CDR3 region is CASSLRDTNQPQHF.

The V and J genes are TRBV28 and TRBJ2-3; TCRdb's D gene call, TRBD1, goes unchecked for lack of DNA. Germline CDR1 is MDHEN and CDR2 is SYDVKM. The CDR3 is 14 residues long. CDR3 sequence reads: CASSPDRDTDTQYF.

The chain couples TRBV15 to TRBJ2-1. Germline loops: CDR1 LNHNV, CDR2 YYDKDF (reference sequence). This CDR3 has 15 residues. The CDR3 is CATSSDKSSYNEQLF.

The V call is TRBV21-1, the J call TRBJ2-1. TRBV21-1 has pseudogene status. This CDR3 is built from 14 residues. The CDR3 loop reads CASSKARRNNEQFF.

The genes are TRBV14 and TRBJ1-2; TCRdb proposes TRBD1, but this gene call is untestable without DNA. CDR1 SGHDN and CDR2 FVKESK come from the germline V gene. The length of the CDR3 is 15 residues. CDR3 loop: CASSPRTGMGYGYTF.

This sequence joins TRBV11-2 and TRBJ2-6. The CDR3 consists of 14 residues. CDR1 and CDR2 from the germline V gene are SGHAT and FQNNGV. CDR3 in amino acids: CASSLGWGANVLTF.

J is TRBJ2-1 and V is TRBV27; the TCRdb D gene call, TRBD2, has no DNA to confirm it. This CDR3 has 14 residues. Germline V gives CDR1 MNHEY, CDR2 SMNVEV (reference sequence). The CDR3: CASSGGGTYNEQFF.

The J gene is TRBJ2-3, the V gene TRBV6-8; TCRdb returns TRBD2, unconfirmable since there is no DNA. This CDR3 contains 16 residues. CDR1 is MNHGY, CDR2 SAAAGT, per germline. CDR3 sequence: CASSYSLAGCTDTQYF.

The chain combines TRBV7-8 with TRBJ2-5; lacking DNA, the TRBD2 call made by TCRdb goes unchecked. The germline gives CDR1 SGHVS, CDR2 FQNEAQ. CDR3 length: 15 residues. CDR3 in amino acids: CASSPLAGGQETQYF.

The chain is built from TRBV2 and TRBJ2-2; TCRdb returns TRBD1, unconfirmable since there is no DNA. This CDR3 has 14 amino acids. Germline loops: CDR1 SNHLY, CDR2 FYNNEI. CDR3: CARTGRMNTGELFF.